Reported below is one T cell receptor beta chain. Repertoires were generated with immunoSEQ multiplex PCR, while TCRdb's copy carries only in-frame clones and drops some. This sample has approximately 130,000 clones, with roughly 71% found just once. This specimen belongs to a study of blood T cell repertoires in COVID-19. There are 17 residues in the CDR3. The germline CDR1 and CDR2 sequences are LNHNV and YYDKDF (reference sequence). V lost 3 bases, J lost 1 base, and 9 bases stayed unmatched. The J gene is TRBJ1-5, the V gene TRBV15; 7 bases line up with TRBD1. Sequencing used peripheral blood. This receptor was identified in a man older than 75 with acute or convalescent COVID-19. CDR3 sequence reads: CATSSSWDRRSNQPQHF. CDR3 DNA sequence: TGTGCCACCAGCAGCTCTTGGGACAGACGAAGCAATCAGCCCCAGCATTTT. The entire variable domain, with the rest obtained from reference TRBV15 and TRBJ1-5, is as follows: DAMVIQNPRYQVTQFGKPVTLSCSQTLNHNVMYWYQQKSSQAPKLLFHYYDKDFNNEADTPDNFQSRRPNTSFCFLDIRSPGLGDTAMYLCATSSSWDRRSNQPQHFGDGTRLSIL.